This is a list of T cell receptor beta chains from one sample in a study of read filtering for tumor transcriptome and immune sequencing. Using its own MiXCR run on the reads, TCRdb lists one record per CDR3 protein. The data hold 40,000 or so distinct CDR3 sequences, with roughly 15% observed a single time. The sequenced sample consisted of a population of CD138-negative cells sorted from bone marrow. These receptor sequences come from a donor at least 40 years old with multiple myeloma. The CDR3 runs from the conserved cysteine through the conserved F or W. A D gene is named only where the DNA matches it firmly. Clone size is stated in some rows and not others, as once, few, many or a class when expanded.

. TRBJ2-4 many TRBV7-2 TGTGCCAGCAGCTTAGCATGGGGGGCTGTGGACATTCAGTACTTC CASSLAWGAVDIQYF
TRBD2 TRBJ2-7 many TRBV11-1 TGTGCCAGCAGCCTAGGACTAGCGGGAACCTACGAGCAGTACTTC CASSLGLAGTYEQYF
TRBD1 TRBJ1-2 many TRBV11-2 TGTGCCAGCAGCTCCGGGACAGGGAACTATGGCTACACCTTC CASSSGTGNYGYTF
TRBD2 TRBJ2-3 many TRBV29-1 TGCAGCGTCCCCGGCCCTAGCGGGAGTACAGATACGCAGTATTTT CSVPGPSGSTDTQYF
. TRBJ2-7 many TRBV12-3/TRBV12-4 TGTGCCAGCAAACGACAGGAGTCCTACGAGCAGTACTTC CASKRQESYEQYF
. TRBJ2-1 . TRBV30 TGTGCCTGGAGGGCCCAGTTGAGCTCCTACAATGAGCAGTTCTTC CAWRAQLSSYNEQFF
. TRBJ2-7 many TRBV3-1 TGTGCCAGCCAATTAGGTCTGGGAAGCTACGAGCAGTACTTC CASQLGLGSYEQYF
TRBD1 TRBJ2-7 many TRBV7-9 TGTGCCAGCAGCTCCGACAGGGGGACTCCCTACGAGCAGTACTTC CASSSDRGTPYEQYF
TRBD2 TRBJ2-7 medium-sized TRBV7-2 TGTGCCAGCAGCCTGATGAGCGGGAGTACCGAGCAGTACTTC CASSLMSGSTEQYF
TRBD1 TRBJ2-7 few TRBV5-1 TGCGCCAGCAGCGGCGGACAGGGGAGCTACGAGCAGTACTTC CASSGGQGSYEQYF
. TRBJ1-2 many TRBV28 TGTGCCACCATGCGCTTGTGGCGGAATAACTATGGCTACACCTTC CATMRLWRNNYGYTF
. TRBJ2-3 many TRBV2 TGTGCCAGCAGCCCGGGACTTAGCGCCCAAGTTACGCAGTATTTT CASSPGLSAQVTQYF
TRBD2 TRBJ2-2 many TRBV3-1 TGTGCCAGCAGCCAAGCGGTGGTAGCGGGACCCACCGGGGAGCTGTTTTTT CASSQAVVAGPTGELFF
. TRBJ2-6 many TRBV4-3 TGCGCCAGCAGCCAGCAATACACCGGCTCTGGGGCCAACGTCCTGACTTTC CASSQQYTGSGANVLTF
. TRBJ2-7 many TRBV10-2 TGCGCCAGCAGCTCGACCTTGTCCTACGAGCAGTACTTC CASSSTLSYEQYF
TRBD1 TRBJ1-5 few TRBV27 TGTGCCAGCAGTGAGGGACAGGGGGTTCAGCCCCAGCATTTT CASSEGQGVQPQHF
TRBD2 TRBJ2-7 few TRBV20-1 TGCAGTGCTGTAATCGGACTAGCCTACGGGCAGTACTTC CSAVIGLAYGQYF
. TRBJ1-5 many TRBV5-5 TGTGCCAGCAGCTGGGACGGTAGCAATCAGCCCCAGCATTTT CASSWDGSNQPQHF
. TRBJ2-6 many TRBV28 TGTGCCAGCAGTACAGGAGGGGGGGCCAACGTCCTGACTTTC CASSTGGGANVLTF
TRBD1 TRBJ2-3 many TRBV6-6 TGTGCCAGCAGTTCCACGGGACAGGGCGCCGATACGCAGTATTTT CASSSTGQGADTQYF
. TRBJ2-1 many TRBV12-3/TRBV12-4 TGTGCCAGCAGTTTGACCGGGGACAATGAGCAGTTCTTC CASSLTGDNEQFF
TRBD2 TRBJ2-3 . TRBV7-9 TGTGCCAGCAGCCGGATCGGGACTAGAGAAGATACGCAGTATTTT CASSRIGTREDTQYF
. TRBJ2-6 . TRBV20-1 TGCAGTGCTAGAGTATTTGGCCCTGCCAGCGTCCTGACTTTC CSARVFGPASVLTF
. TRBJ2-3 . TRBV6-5 TGTGCCAGCAGAGGTCGGGGGCGGAGAGGGGATACGCAGTATTTT CASRGRGRRGDTQYF
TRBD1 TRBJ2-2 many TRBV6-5 TGTGCCAGCAGTTACTCGAAATCCAGCAGGGGGCTTCAGACCGGGGAGCTGTTTTTT CASSYSKSSRGLQTGELFF
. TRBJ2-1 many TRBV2 TGTGCCAGCAGTACGAGTTCTAACAATGAGCAGTTCTTC CASSTSSNNEQFF
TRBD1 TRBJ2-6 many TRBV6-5 TGTGCCAGCAGTTCCTCGGGGGACAGGGTCTACCCTGGGGCCAACGTCCTGACTTTC CASSSSGDRVYPGANVLTF
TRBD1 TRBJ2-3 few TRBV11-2 TGTGCCAGCAGCCCCGGGACAGGGGAGAGGGATACGCAGTATTTT CASSPGTGERDTQYF
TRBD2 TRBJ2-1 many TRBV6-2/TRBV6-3 TGTGCCAGCCGGGAGATAGCGGGAGTCACCCATGAGCAGTTCTTC CASREIAGVTHEQFF
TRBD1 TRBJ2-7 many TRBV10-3 TGTGCCACCAGTGGACAGGGAGGAGTGTACGAGCAGTACTTC CATSGQGGVYEQYF
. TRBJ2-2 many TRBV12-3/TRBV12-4 TGTGCCAGCAGGCCAAGGCAAACCGGGGAGCTGTTTTTT CASRPRQTGELFF
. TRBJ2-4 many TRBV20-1 TGCAGTGCTAGAGGCGGCCTCGCCAAAAACATTCAGTACTTC CSARGGLAKNIQYF
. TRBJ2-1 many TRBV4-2 TGTGCCAGCAGCCAGGAGGCGGAGGAGTTCTTC CASSQEAEEFF
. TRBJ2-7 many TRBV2 TGTGCCGAAGGGACGGGATCCTCCTACGAGCAGTACTTC CAEGTGSSYEQYF
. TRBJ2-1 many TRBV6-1 TGTGCCAGCAGGGAATTCTCGGGTGAGCAGTTCTTC CASREFSGEQFF
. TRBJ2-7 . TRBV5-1 TGCGCCAGCAGCTTGGTCAGCCCCTACGAGCAGTACTTC CASSLVSPYEQYF
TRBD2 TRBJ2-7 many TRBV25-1 TGTGCCAGCAGTGAATATTGGGCTAGCGGGGACACCTACGAGCAGTACTTC CASSEYWASGDTYEQYF
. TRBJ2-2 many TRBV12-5 TGTGCTAGTGGTTTGCCGTCGGGGGCCGGGGAGCTGTTTTTT CASGLPSGAGELFF
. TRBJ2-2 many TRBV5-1 TGCGCCAGCATCGGACCCGCGAACACCGGGGAGCTGTTTTTT CASIGPANTGELFF
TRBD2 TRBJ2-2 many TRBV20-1 TGCAGTGCTAGTACTAGCGGGGGGGCGAACACCGGGGAGCTGTTTTTT CSASTSGGANTGELFF
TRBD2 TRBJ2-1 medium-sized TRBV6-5 TGTGCCAGCAGTTACTCTTCGGGAGGGTCCTACAATGAGCAGTTCTTC CASSYSSGGSYNEQFF
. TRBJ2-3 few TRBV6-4 TGTGCCAGCAGTCCGACAGGGGAGGGAGATACGCAGTATTTT CASSPTGEGDTQYF
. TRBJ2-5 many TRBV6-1 TGTGCCAGCGGGATTCGCGGGGTCCTAGAGACCCAGTACTTC CASGIRGVLETQYF
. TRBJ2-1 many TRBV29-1 TGCAGCGCAGGGTTGAATGAGCAGTTCTTC CSAGLNEQFF
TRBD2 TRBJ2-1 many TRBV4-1 TGCGCCAGCAGCCACCTAACTAGCGGAGCAAGGGAGCAGTTCTTC CASSHLTSGAREQFF
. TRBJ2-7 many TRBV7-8 TGTGCCAGCAGCTTAGCGTGGGGGAATTACTACGAGCAGTACTTC CASSLAWGNYYEQYF
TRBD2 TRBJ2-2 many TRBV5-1 TGCGCCAGCAGTTTAGGACTAGACGTGGCCGGGGAGCTGTTTTTT CASSLGLDVAGELFF
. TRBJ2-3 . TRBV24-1 TGTGCCACCAGTGATTCCGTGTTGGCCCCAGATACGCAGTATTTT CATSDSVLAPDTQYF
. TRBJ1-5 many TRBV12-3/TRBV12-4 TGTGCCAGCAGCTCTATTCCGCCGGAGCCCAATCAGCCCCAGCATTTT CASSSIPPEPNQPQHF
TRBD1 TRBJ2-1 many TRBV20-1 TGCAGTGCTAGAGTTCAAACAGGGGGCCTTGAGCAGTTCTTC CSARVQTGGLEQFF
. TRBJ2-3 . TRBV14 TGTGCCAGCAGCCAAGATCGACGTGGGGGTCGCACAGATACGCAGTATTTT CASSQDRRGGRTDTQYF
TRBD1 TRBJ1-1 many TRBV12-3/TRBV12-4 TGTGCCACCTGTCCCGGGACAGGGGCGGGAACTGAAGCTTTCTTT CATCPGTGAGTEAFF
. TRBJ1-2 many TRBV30 TGTGCCTGGACGTCGGTCGGCGGGAACACTCATAGTTATGGCTACACCTTC CAWTSVGGNTHSYGYTF
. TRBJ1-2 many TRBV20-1 TGCAGTGCTAGAGTAACGGGGAATTATGGCTACACCTTC CSARVTGNYGYTF
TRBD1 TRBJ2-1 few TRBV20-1 TGCAGTGTCGGACAGGGCGGCAATGAGCAGTTCTTC CSVGQGGNEQFF
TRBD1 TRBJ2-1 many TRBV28 TGTGCCAGCAGTTTAACCCCCTCCAACAGGGGAAGGAATGAGCAGTTCTTC CASSLTPSNRGRNEQFF
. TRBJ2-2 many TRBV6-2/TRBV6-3 TGTGCCAGCAGTTACTCAGGGGTCACCGGGGAGCTGTTTTTT CASSYSGVTGELFF
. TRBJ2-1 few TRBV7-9 TGTGCCAGCAGCCATTTAGCGGATACCGAGCAGTTCTTC CASSHLADTEQFF
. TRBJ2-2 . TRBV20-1 TGCAGCGCCCATGTTACGAACACCGGGGAGCTGTTTTTT CSAHVTNTGELFF